This T cell receptor (beta chain) originates from a study of brain T cells in children with intractable seizures. Sequencing was limited to surgery cases with top T cell transcript signatures in brain tissue. This CDR3 has 11 residues. Trimming took off 2 bases at V and 4 bases at J, with 6 bases between the two ends. Germline V gene lookup returns CDR1 SQVTM and CDR2 ANQGSEA. Details on this clone: The antigen remains unidentified.

Using immunoSEQ multiplex PCR, the repertoire was profiled, and TCRdb retains in-frame clones only, with some absent. The sample has around 80,000 clones, about 90% seen once. Points from the study as a whole: Viral specificity was inferred only from CDR3 similarity; HCMV serostatus was unknown.

The sequence came from a girl aged 2-10 years with Rasmussen encephalitis and intractable seizures. The sequences come from peripheral blood, collected at surgery. The chain uses TRBV29-1 and TRBJ2-7; D is uncertain. The CDR3 sequence: CSVENGYEQYF. CDR3 DNA sequence: TGCAGCGTTGAAAACGGGTACGAGCAGTACTTC.